The entry that follows covers one T cell receptor (beta chain) sequence. The target antigen is unknown. This record belongs to a study of T cell responses to AZD1222 COVID-19 vaccine. Whole-study findings and limits: The reported proportion of spike-specific TCRs targeting unmutated variant regions was nearly half. CD4 TCRs linked to vaccination spanned spike, dominating at 160-218 and 743-854. There were repertoire samples only from the period after the peak T cell response.

Clones were read by immunoSEQ multiplex PCR, and TCRdb kept only the in-frame ones, dropping some. The sample has over 110,000 clones, approximately 92% seen once; the top ten hold about 1.5%. Germline V gene lookup returns CDR1 KGHSH and CDR2 LQKENI. The length of the CDR3 is 15 residues. The ends were cut back, 3 bases at V and 7 bases at J, with 15 bases in the middle. The rearrangement uses TRBV18 and TRBJ1-4; D is unclear. This TCR derives from an adult in good health. The specimen comprised peripheral blood, sampled on day 0 of AZD1222 vaccination. As DNA, the CDR3 is TGTGCCAGCTCACCCCAGGACGGCCTAAGTGAAAAACTGTTTTTT. Its protein product is CASSPQDGLSEKLFF.